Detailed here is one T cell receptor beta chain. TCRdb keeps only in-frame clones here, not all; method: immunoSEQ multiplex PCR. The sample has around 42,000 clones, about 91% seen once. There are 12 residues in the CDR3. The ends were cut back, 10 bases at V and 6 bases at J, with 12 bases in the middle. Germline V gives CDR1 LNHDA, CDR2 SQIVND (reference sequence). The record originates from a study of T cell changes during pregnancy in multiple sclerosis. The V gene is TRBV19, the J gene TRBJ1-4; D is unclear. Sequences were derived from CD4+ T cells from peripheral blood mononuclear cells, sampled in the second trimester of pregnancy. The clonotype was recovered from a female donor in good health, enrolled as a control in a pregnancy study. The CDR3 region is CATQEGYEKLFF. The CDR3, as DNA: TGTGCCACCCAGGAGGGTTATGAAAAACTGTTTTTT.